One and the same sample provided the 20 T cell receptor beta chains below, sequenced in a study of blood T cell repertoires in COVID-19. Sequencing used immunoSEQ multiplex PCR; TCRdb keeps in-frame clones, though not all of them. The table includes approximately 97,000 clones, more than 90% detected once. The specimen was peripheral blood. The source is a man aged 18 to 30 with acute or convalescent COVID-19.

The chain couples TRBV11-2 to TRBJ2-3; 14 bases are shared with TRBD2. The CDR3 is made up of 18 amino acids. The ends lost 5 bases at V and 5 bases at J; junction bases unmatched: 12. CDR1 and CDR2 from the germline V gene are SGHAT and FQNNGV. The CDR3 DNA follows: TGTGCCAGCAGCCCTAACCTGGGACTAGCGGGAGTCGGAGATACGCAGTATTTT. Translation gives CASSPNLGLAGVGDTQYF.

CDR3 DNA sequence: TGTGCCAGTAGTCTCCGACAGGTCGAGGAAGCTTTCTTT. This gives the protein CASSLRQVEEAFF. The V gene is TRBV19, the J gene TRBJ1-1; maybe TRBD1 (6 bases). Germline V CDR1 and CDR2: LNHDA, SQIVND (reference sequence). The length of the CDR3 is 13 residues. Trimming left V 5 bases short and J 8 bases short, with 15 bases between. The variable domain in full, with the rest retrieved from reference TRBV19 and TRBJ1-1, is DGGITQSPKYLFRKEGQNVTLSCEQNLNHDAMYWYRQDPGQGLRLIYYSQIVNDFQKGDIAEGYSVSREKKESFPLTVTSAQKNPTAFYLCASSLRQVEEAFFGQGTRLTVV.

The V call is TRBV3-1 (or the pseudogene TRBV3-2), the J call TRBJ1-2, with D possibly being TRBD1 (6 bases). The CDR3 totals 15 residues. V lost 3 bases to trimming and J lost 6 bases, with 17 bases between them. Germline lookup yields CDR1 LGHDT and CDR2 YNNKEL (reference sequence). This CDR3 reads CASSHFETGKDGYTF. CDR3 nucleotides: TGTGCCAGCAGCCATTTTGAGACAGGCAAGGATGGCTACACCTTC.

The CDR3 spells CASSLGGRALHF. In DNA, the CDR3 is TGTGCCAGCAGCTTAGGGGGCAGGGCCCTCCACTTT. The chain combines TRBV13 with TRBJ1-6; possible D gene TRBD1, 5 bases. CDR3 length equals 12 residues. V gave up 0 bases and J gave up 14 bases, with 8 bases separating them. Per germline, CDR1 PRHDT and CDR2 FYEKMQ (reference sequence).

The gene calls are TRBV5-1 and TRBJ1-4; 10 nucleotides agree with TRBD1. Germline lookup yields CDR1 SGHRS and CDR2 YFSETQ. V lost 4 bases to trimming and J lost 2 bases; unmatched junction nucleotides: 17. This CDR3 comprises 20 residues. The CDR3 sequence is CASSRKSTGGVLGTNEKLFF. Here the CDR3 DNA reads TGCGCCAGCAGCCGTAAATCGACAGGGGGCGTTTTGGGGACTAATGAAAAACTGTTTTTT.

The genes are TRBV5-1 and TRBJ1-2; TRBD1 matches 12 bases. Trimming cost V 0 bases and J 4 bases; bases outside gene matches: 10. CDR1 and CDR2 from the germline V gene are SGHRS and YFSETQ. The CDR3 has 18 residues. The CDR3 DNA reads as TGCGCCAGCAGCTTGGCCCCCATTCCGGGACAGGGGGCCTATGGCTACACCTTC. This translates into CASSLAPIPGQGAYGYTF.

This chain links TRBV6-4 with TRBJ1-6; 8 bases match TRBD1. CDR3 length: 14 amino acids. The germline V gene encodes CDR1 MRHNA and CDR2 SNTAGT. Trimming cost V 6 bases and J 10 bases; bases outside gene matches: 8. CDR3 nucleotide sequence: TGTGCCAGCAGGCGGGACTGGACAGGGTCACCCCTCCACTTT. This sequence encodes CASRRDWTGSPLHF.

This clone was detected only a few times. The chain couples TRBV7-9 to TRBJ1-1, with D possibly matching TRBD1 (5 bases). Trimming pared 1 base from V and 1 base from J, leaving 10 bases between. This CDR3 comprises 15 residues. Germline CDR1 reads SEHNR; CDR2 reads FQNEAQ (reference sequence). The CDR3: CASSLDFQGNTEAFF. CDR3 nucleotides: TGTGCCAGCAGCTTAGACTTTCAGGGGAACACTGAAGCTTTCTTT. Combining the CDR3 with reference TRBV7-9 and TRBJ1-1 gives the whole variable domain DTGVSQNPRHKITKRGQNVTFRCDPISEHNRLYWYRQTLGQGPEFLTYFQNEAQLEKSRLLSDRFSAERPKGSFSTLEIQRTEQGDSAMYLCASSLDFQGNTEAFFGQGTRLTVV.

In this sample, this clone turned up a few times. The gene calls are TRBV12-3 or TRBV12-4 and TRBJ1-5, with unresolved D. The CDR3 is 13 residues long. V was cut by 6 bases and J by 0 bases, with 6 bases left in between. The CDR3 is CASSPNSNQPQHF. Here the CDR3 DNA reads TGTGCCAGCAGCCCAAATAGCAATCAGCCCCAGCATTTT.

The chain carries TRBV9 and TRBJ2-3; a weak D match, TRBD1 (6 bases). CDR1 is SGDLS, CDR2 YYNGEE, per germline. Between the trimmed V and J ends, which lost 4 bases and 3 bases, there was a span of 15 bases. The CDR3 totals 15 residues. The CDR3 region is CASSLRGQRTDTQYF. The CDR3 nucleotides read TGTGCCAGCAGCTTAAGGGGACAAAGAACAGATACGCAGTATTTT.

This CDR3 reads CASSPFGGTEAFF. The DNA for the CDR3 is TGCGCCAGCAGCCCCTTCGGGGGCACTGAAGCTTTCTTT. V is TRBV5-1 and J is TRBJ1-1; D may be TRBD1 (5 bases). The CDR3 covers 13 residues. Trimming took off 4 bases at V and 4 bases at J, with 11 bases between the two ends. Germline CDR1 and CDR2: SGHRS and YFSETQ.

V usage is TRBV29-1 and J usage is TRBJ2-7; TRBD1 agrees at 7 bases. V shed 3 bases, J shed 2 bases, and the junction held 7 bases outside the gene matches. The CDR3 contains 14 residues. CDR1 is SQVTM and CDR2 is ANQGSEA in the germline V gene. DNA for the CDR3: TGCAGCGTTGAGGGTCCGGGACAGCCCTACGAGCAGTACTTC. Translation gives CSVEGPGQPYEQYF.

The chain recombines TRBV27 with TRBJ1-1, with 7 bases lining up with TRBD1. Germline CDR1 and CDR2: MNHEY and SMNVEV (reference sequence). Trimming cost V 3 bases and J 5 bases; bases outside gene matches: 6. CDR3 length equals 14 residues. CDR3 DNA sequence: TGTGCCAGCAGTTTTCTGGACAGGCAAACTGAAGCTTTCTTT. Translating it yields CASSFLDRQTEAFF.

The genes are TRBV6-5 and TRBJ1-4; weak D call: TRBD1 (6 bases). The germline V gene encodes CDR1 MNHEY and CDR2 SVGAGI. V lost 4 bases and J lost 8, with 17 bases in between. The CDR3 is made up of 15 amino acids. This chain's CDR3 is CASSSRRGGWEKLFF. The CDR3 region has the DNA TGTGCCAGCAGTTCCCGAAGGGGGGGGTGGGAAAAACTGTTTTTT.

V gene TRBV5-4 combines with J gene TRBJ2-1; TRBD2 matches at 7 bases. This CDR3 is 15 amino acids long. CDR1 and CDR2 from the germline V gene are SGHNT and YYREEE (reference sequence). Trimming removed 0 bases from V and 5 bases from J; junction bases left unmatched: 5. The CDR3 DNA reads as TGTGCCAGCAGCTTGGCTACTAGCGCCCACAATGAGCAGTTCTTC. This translates into CASSLATSAHNEQFF. The full variable domain, its missing parts supplied by reference TRBV5-4 and TRBJ2-1, is ETGVTQSPTHLIKTRGQQVTLRCSSQSGHNTVSWYQQALGQGPQFIFQYYREEENGRGNFPPRFSGLQFPNYSSELNVNALELDDSALYLCASSLATSAHNEQFFGPGTRLTVL.

CDR3 residues: CASSYLGQGDSPLHF. The CDR3 nucleotides read TGTGCCAGCAGTTACCTCGGCCAGGGGGATTCACCCCTCCACTTT. This rearrangement joins TRBV27 to TRBJ1-6; the match to TRBD1 covers 7 bases. The ends lost 4 bases at V and 8 bases at J; junction bases unmatched: 8. The length of the CDR3 is 15 residues. Germline CDR1 and CDR2: MNHEY and SMNVEV (reference sequence).

V is TRBV19 and J is TRBJ1-1, with TRBD1 matching 8 bases. After removal of 7 bases from V and 0 bases from J, the junction contained 10 bases not matched to a gene. This CDR3 spans 16 amino acids. Germline CDR1 LNHDA, CDR2 SQIVND (reference sequence). The CDR3 DNA reads TGTGCCAGTACAAGAGCGCAGGGGGCCCTGAACACTGAAGCTTTCTTT. Translated: CASTRAQGALNTEAFF. The full variable domain, with the rest looked up from reference TRBV19 and TRBJ1-1, is DGGITQSPKYLFRKEGQNVTLSCEQNLNHDAMYWYRQDPGQGLRLIYYSQIVNDFQKGDIAEGYSVSREKKESFPLTVTSAQKNPTAFYLCASTRAQGALNTEAFFGQGTRLTVV.

The chain employs TRBV5-6 and TRBJ2-1; TRBD1 might be the D (6 bases). The germline CDR1 and CDR2 sequences are SGHDT and YYEEEE. This CDR3 contains 18 residues. V lost 4 bases and J lost 10, with 30 bases in between. CDR3 protein: CASSTRKLMGTLYEEQFF. The DNA for the CDR3 is TGTGCCAGCAGCACGCGAAAGTTGATGGGGACACTTTATGAGGAGCAGTTCTTC.

This clone was seen a few times. V gene TRBV7-6 combines with J gene TRBJ2-7, with 7 bases lining up with TRBD2. CDR3 length equals 17 residues. CDR1 and CDR2 from the germline V gene are SGHVS and FNYEAQ. The trim removed 0 bases at V and 5 bases at J, leaving 13 bases unmatched. The CDR3 region is CASSLAGRDYFPHEQYF. DNA of the CDR3: TGTGCCAGCAGCTTAGCGGGGCGGGACTATTTTCCCCACGAGCAGTACTTC.

This clone was counted once. J is TRBJ1-2 and V is TRBV6-5; 9 positions match TRBD1. The V and J ends lost 6 bases and 1 base, in that order; junction bases with no gene match: 6. In germline, CDR1 is MNHEY, CDR2 SVGAGI. The CDR3 contains 15 residues. Here the CDR3 DNA reads TGTGCCAGCAGCGTAGGACAGGGGCTTAACTATGGCTACACCTTC. Translated, it gives CASSVGQGLNYGYTF.